The T cell receptor (beta chain) described here comes from a study of Tregs in tolerant kidney transplant recipients (dated by TCRdb to the late 2010s). About the full investigation: TCRbeta sequencing was used in the study to identify donor-specific regulatory T cells before combined kidney and bone marrow transplantation, and the identified cells were then tracked after transplant. Summary of the overall study and its limitations: In tolerant patients, the expansion of donor-specific Tregs was greater than global Treg expansion, suggesting that the expansion was antigen-driven rather than nonspecific. Because only a small number of patients were included, the study had limitations, and the results will need to be validated in larger populations as well as under other immunosuppression protocols. The most biologically relevant and donor-specific TCRbeta repertoire appeared to be identified by expanding Tregs with activated donor B cells. Biological reproducibility was not examined directly, but technical replication error appeared to be minimal. PCR primers changed over time for some patients, so nucleotide-level comparison across those patients' samples was not possible.

Genomic DNA was extracted from sorted cells with the QIAGEN DNeasy Blood and Tissue Kit for TCRbeta CDR3 sequencing. High-throughput TCRbeta CDR3 sequencing, which included PCR amplification with bias correction and internal controls, was done commercially through immunoSEQ. The original methods were these. Unique productive TCRbeta sequences were defined by CDR3 nucleotide sequence where primers matched, otherwise by CDR3 amino acid sequence with Vbeta and Jbeta genes. As a correction for sorting error, sequences shared between sorted populations at a frequency ratio of 2:1 or less were discarded, and the remaining shared sequences were assigned to the higher population. A sequence was defined as donor-reactive if the sequence was expanded at least 5-fold in CFSE-low cells compared with unstimulated cells and had a frequency of at least 0.01% in CFSE-low cells. Jensen-Shannon divergence calculated on the top 100 TCRbeta sequences ranked by frequency was used to measure repertoire divergence. For samples with multiple sequencing runs, sorting error was corrected separately for each run before the runs were pooled. What TCRdb holds here is the immuneACCESS table cut down to in-frame rearrangements. Part of the clones is not present; checked against another copy, under half of the missing clones reflect an unresolved V gene, and the others are unexplained. V, J and clone size are those of that table, while D and trimming were read from the DNA. Within this sample are approximately 50,000 clones, with around 90% of them counted one time only. Around 15% of the sample comes from the top ten.

Related donors were used in the transplants with nonmyeloablative bone marrow transplantation, and mixed chimerism was transient in the human trials. Unstimulated Tregs (CD4+CD25+CD127-), CD4+ non-Tregs (CD4+CD25-), CD4 and CD8 cells were FACS-sorted from thawed PBMCs. Patients were several combined kidney and bone marrow transplant recipients from the ITN036ST trial, and only these trial subjects had samples available. Healthy control blood was processed to PBMCs by Ficoll density gradient and cryopreserved, and patient PBMCs were collected before and after transplant. The CDR3 goes from the cysteine to the phenylalanine over 16 residues. Of all the DNA, just the CDR3 is kept, 48 bases in frame from base 1. V is clipped by 1 base and J by 2 bases, and the sequence between their germline boundaries is 15 bases long. The germline V gene yields SGDLS for CDR1 and YYNGEE for CDR2. A note on this clone: What antigen it recognizes has not been identified. No base qualities exist here, and no much larger clone lies one base off it.

The sequence is built from TRBV9 and TRBJ1-2, with a weak D call of TRBD1 (6 bases match). This receptor was obtained from a human patient who received a combined kidney and bone marrow transplant. Following transplantation, part of the T cell population may be supplied by the graft donor rather than the patient. Sequences were derived from CD8+ T cells from blood (PBMCs), sampled 24 months after the transplant. The nucleotide sequence reads TGTGCCAGCAGCGTATGGGCGGACAGCGAAAACTATGGCTACACCTTC. This codes for CASSVWADSENYGYTF. The CDR3, completed at both ends by the reference TRBV9 and TRBJ1-2 genes, gives the full variable domain DSGVTQTPKHLITATGQRVTLRCSPRSGDLSVYWYQQSLDQGLQFLIQYYNGEERAKGNILERFSAQQFPDLHSELNLSSLELGDSALYFCASSVWADSENYGYTFGSGTRLTVV.